Following are 17 T cell receptor beta chains from one sample sequenced in a study of T cell responses to AZD1222 COVID-19 vaccine. Assay used: immunoSEQ multiplex PCR; TCRdb lists only in-frame clones, some missing. This table has roughly 110,000 clones, approximately 86% appearing once. The sequencing here drew on peripheral blood, taken on day 0 of AZD1222 vaccination. These TCRs come from an adult in good health.

This clone was seen only a few times. The gene calls are TRBV7-9 and TRBJ2-5, with TRBD2 matching 9 bases. The CDR3 has 15 amino acids. V was pared by 5 bases and J by 2 bases, with 6 bases of the junction left unmatched. Germline lookup yields CDR1 SEHNR and CDR2 FQNEAQ (reference sequence). The CDR3 DNA reads TGTGCCAGCAGCGGACGACTAGCGGAGCAAGAGACCCAGTACTTC. Amino acid sequence: CASSGRLAEQETQYF.

This rearrangement joins TRBV9 to TRBJ2-2, with D perhaps matching TRBD1 (5 bases). The CDR3 has 14 amino acids. The germline V and J ends were trimmed by 5 bases and 1 base, with 9 bases remaining between them. CDR1 and CDR2 (germline): SGDLS, YYNGEE. The CDR3 region has the DNA TGTGCCAGCAGTTATCAGGGGAACACCGGGGAGCTGTTTTTT. The encoded protein is CASSYQGNTGELFF.

The rearrangement uses TRBV4-1 and TRBJ1-4; 9 bases are a match to TRBD1. Trimming at V came to 6 bases and at J to 8 bases, leaving 10 bases not matched to a gene. The CDR3 runs to 15 residues. CDR1 and CDR2 from the germline V gene are MGHRA and YSYEKL. CDR3 region: CASRHTGGDPEKLFF. In nucleotides, the CDR3 is TGCGCCAGCAGGCATACAGGGGGCGACCCGGAAAAACTGTTTTTT.

This chain uses TRBV7-8 with TRBJ2-2; D is unclear. The CDR3 runs to 16 residues. V gave up 2 bases and J gave up 3 bases, with 13 bases separating them. Germline V gene lookup returns CDR1 SGHVS and CDR2 FQNEAQ. CDR3 DNA sequence: TGTGCCAGCAGCTTATCCCGGACCCGGGACACCGGGGAGCTGTTTTTT. Translation: CASSLSRTRDTGELFF.

This clone was found once. The V gene is TRBV28, the J gene TRBJ1-5, with D tentatively TRBD1 (6 bases). CDR3 size: 13 residues. Trimming took off 11 bases at V and 1 base at J, with 12 bases between the two ends. Germline CDR1 is MDHEN and CDR2 is SYDVKM. The CDR3 sequence is CAPRDRSNQPQHF. In DNA form, the CDR3 reads TGTGCCCCCAGAGACAGGAGCAATCAGCCCCAGCATTTT.

The genes are TRBV10-2 and TRBJ1-2; weak D call: TRBD1 (5 bases). This CDR3 comprises 14 residues. Germline CDR1 reads WSHSY; CDR2 reads SAAADI. The V end was cut by 2 bases, the J end by 5 bases, with 12 bases between. The CDR3 loop reads CASSEKGPAYGYTF. In DNA form, the CDR3 reads TGCGCCAGCAGTGAGAAGGGGCCGGCTTATGGCTACACCTTC.

The CDR3 DNA reads as TGTGCCAGCTCATCTTCTAGCGGGAGTTTAAGCGAGCAGTACTTC. Its protein is CASSSSSGSLSEQYF. This chain joins TRBV18 and TRBJ2-7; 10 bases fit TRBD2. Looked up from germline, CDR1 is KGHSH and CDR2 is LQKENI. The junction had 10 bases not matched to a gene; V was cut back by 5 bases and J by 6 bases. There are 15 residues in the CDR3.

The chain combines TRBV6-1 with TRBJ1-4, with D tentatively TRBD1 (6 bases). CDR1 is MNHNS and CDR2 is SASEGT in the germline V gene. The CDR3 extends over 17 amino acids. The germline V and J ends were trimmed by 1 base and 0 bases, with 12 bases remaining between them. The CDR3 DNA reads as TGTGCCAGCAGTGAAGAGGGGGGAGTTTCAACTAATGAAAAACTGTTTTTT. Protein sequence: CASSEEGGVSTNEKLFF.

The chain recombines TRBV28 with TRBJ1-4; a possible D gene is TRBD1 (6 bases). The CDR3 has 17 residues. Trimming took off 7 bases at V and 0 bases at J, with 18 bases between the two ends. CDR1 is MDHEN, CDR2 SYDVKM, per germline. CDR3 bases: TGTGCCAGCACCAAAAAGAGTAGGGGGGCAACTAATGAAAAACTGTTTTTT. It is translated as CASTKKSRGATNEKLFF.

The V gene is TRBV4-1, the J gene TRBJ1-1, with D uncertain. The germline CDR1 and CDR2 sequences are MGHRA and YSYEKL. The V and J ends lost 2 bases and 3 bases respectively, with 10 bases between them. The CDR3 runs 14 residues. The CDR3 spells CASSQNTVYTEAFF. The CDR3 DNA follows: TGCGCCAGCAGCCAAAACACGGTGTACACTGAAGCTTTCTTT.

Here the CDR3 reads CATSSGRDGNTIYF. CDR3 nucleotide sequence: TGTGCCACCAGTTCCGGGAGAGATGGAAACACCATATATTTT. The rearrangement links TRBV24-1 to TRBJ1-3, with unresolved D. The CDR3 contains 14 residues. The germline V and J ends were trimmed by 6 bases and 3 bases, with 11 bases remaining between them. Germline values: CDR1 KGHDR, CDR2 SFDVKD.

J is TRBJ1-3 and V is TRBV4-3; D ambiguous. Germline CDR1 and CDR2: LGHNA and YSLEER. The V end lost 0 bases, the J end lost 5 bases, and 17 bases lay between the germline ends. The length of the CDR3 is 17 residues. CDR3 region: CASSQDVQANLRNTIYF. In DNA form, the CDR3 reads TGCGCCAGCAGCCAAGATGTGCAGGCTAACCTGAGAAACACCATATATTTT.

The V gene is TRBV27, the J gene TRBJ1-5; D unclear. V lost 3 bases, J lost 5 bases, and 11 bases lay in between. CDR1 is MNHEY and CDR2 is SMNVEV in the germline V gene (reference sequence). The CDR3 is 14 amino acids. The CDR3 DNA sequence: TGTGCCAGCAGTTTTGCAGCAGGATATCAGCCCCAGCATTTT. Its translation is CASSFAAGYQPQHF.

This clone has just one count. V usage is TRBV6-1 and J usage is TRBJ2-1, with a weak D call TRBD2 (6 bases). The length of the CDR3 is 13 residues. Germline V gene sequence: CDR1 MNHNS, CDR2 SASEGT. V lost 6 bases and J lost 4, with 10 bases in between. The CDR3 nucleotides read TGTGCCAGCAGCGGGAGCCCTTACAATGAGCAGTTCTTC. This codes for CASSGSPYNEQFF.

The chain joins TRBV2 to TRBJ1-4, with no clear D. The CDR3 extends over 13 amino acids. Between the trimmed V and J ends, which lost 4 bases and 8 bases, there was a span of 11 bases. Germline V gene lookup returns CDR1 SNHLY and CDR2 FYNNEI. The CDR3, as DNA: TGTGCCAGCAGTGTCAAGGCTAGCGAAAAACTGTTTTTT. Translating it yields CASSVKASEKLFF.

The chain has TRBV10-3 and TRBJ2-2; 10 nucleotides agree with TRBD1. Germline CDR1 is ENHRY and CDR2 is SYGVKD. V was pared by 0 bases and J by 0 bases, with 4 bases of the junction left unmatched. CDR3 length: 18 amino acids. The DNA for the CDR3 is TGTGCCATCAGTGAGTCTACGGGACAGGGGACGAACACCGGGGAGCTGTTTTTT. It is translated as CAISESTGQGTNTGELFF.

This chain uses TRBV29-1 with TRBJ1-1; no definite D call. Trimming shortened V by 4 bases and J by 0 bases, and 9 bases separated the two germline ends. Germline loops: CDR1 SQVTM, CDR2 ANQGSEA. The CDR3 has 13 amino acids. As DNA, the CDR3 is TGCAGCGTTGGTGGAGGGATGAACACTGAAGCTTTCTTT. Its protein product is CSVGGGMNTEAFF.